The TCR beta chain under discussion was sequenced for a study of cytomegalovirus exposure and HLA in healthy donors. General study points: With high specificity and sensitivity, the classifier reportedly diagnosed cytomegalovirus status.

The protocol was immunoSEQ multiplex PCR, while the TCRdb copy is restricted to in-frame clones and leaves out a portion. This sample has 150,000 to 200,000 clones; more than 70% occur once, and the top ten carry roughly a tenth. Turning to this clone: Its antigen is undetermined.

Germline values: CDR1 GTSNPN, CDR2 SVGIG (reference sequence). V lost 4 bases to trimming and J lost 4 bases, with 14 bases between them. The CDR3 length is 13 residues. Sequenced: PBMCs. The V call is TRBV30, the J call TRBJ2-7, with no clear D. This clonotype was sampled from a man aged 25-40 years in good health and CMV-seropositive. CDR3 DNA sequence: TGTGCCTGGACCCTGGGCCCCAATTACGAGCAGTACTTC. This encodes CAWTLGPNYEQYF.